This T cell receptor (beta chain) was retrieved from a study of memory CD4+ T cells and cytomegalovirus serostatus. Study-level background: Donors were healthy Belgian adults, under 10 CMV seropositive and 20 to 25 seronegative. Study findings and constraints: Suggested: most of the CMV-linked TCR signature lies in CD4+ memory cells.

Single viable CD3+CD4+CD8-CD45RO+ cells were sorted as the memory CD4+ T cells. Germline V lookup: CDR1 SGHTA, CDR2 FQGNSA. CDR3 size: 15 residues. V dropped 8 bases and J dropped 2; count of bases not matched to a gene: 7. Original handling: Out-of-frame sequences were removed, leaving around 2,000,000 distinct TCRbeta sequences. Sequencing used immunoSEQ multiplex PCR; TCRdb keeps in-frame clones, though not all of them. For V, J and clone size, that table is used; D and trimming come from the DNA. The table has over 45,000 clones, 82% seen once. In the case of this clone: Its target is not known.

Sequences were obtained from memory CD4+ T cells from blood. The rearrangement links TRBV7-2 to TRBJ2-3, with TRBD2 matching over 10 bases. The receptor was derived from an adult in good health and CMV-seronegative. Some clones in this sample may be carry-over from other donors' samples. CDR3 protein: CASVRTSGPTDTQYF. The CDR3 coding sequence is TGTGCCAGCGTTCGGACTAGCGGTCCCACAGATACGCAGTATTTT.